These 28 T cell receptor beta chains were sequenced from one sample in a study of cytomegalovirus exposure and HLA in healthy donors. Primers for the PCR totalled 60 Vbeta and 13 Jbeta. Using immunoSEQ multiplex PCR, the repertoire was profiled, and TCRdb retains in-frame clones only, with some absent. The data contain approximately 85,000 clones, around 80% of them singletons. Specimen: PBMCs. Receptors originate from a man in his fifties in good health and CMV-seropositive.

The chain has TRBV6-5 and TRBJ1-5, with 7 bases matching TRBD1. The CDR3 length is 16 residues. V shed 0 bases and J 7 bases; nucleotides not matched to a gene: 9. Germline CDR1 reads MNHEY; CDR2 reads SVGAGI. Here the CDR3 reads CASSYSLDRAGQPQHF. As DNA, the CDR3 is TGTGCCAGCAGTTACTCGCTTGACAGGGCGGGCCAGCCCCAGCATTTT.

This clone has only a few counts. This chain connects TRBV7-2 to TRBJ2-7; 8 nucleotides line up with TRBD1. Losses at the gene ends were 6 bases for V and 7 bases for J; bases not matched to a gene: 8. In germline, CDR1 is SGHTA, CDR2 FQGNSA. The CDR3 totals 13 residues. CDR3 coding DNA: TGTGCCAGCAGACCGACAGGGGTGGGAGAGCAGTACTTC. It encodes CASRPTGVGEQYF.

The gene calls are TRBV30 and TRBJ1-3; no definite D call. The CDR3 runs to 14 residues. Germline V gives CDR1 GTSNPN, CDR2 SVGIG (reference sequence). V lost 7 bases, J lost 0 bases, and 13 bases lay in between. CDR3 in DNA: TGTGCCTCAAACCCCACGAGCTCTGGAAACACCATATATTTT. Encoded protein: CASNPTSSGNTIYF.

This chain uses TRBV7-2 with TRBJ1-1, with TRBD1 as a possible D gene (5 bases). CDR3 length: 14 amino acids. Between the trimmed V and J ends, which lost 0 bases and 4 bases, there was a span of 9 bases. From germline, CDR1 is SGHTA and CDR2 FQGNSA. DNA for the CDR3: TGTGCCAGCAGCTTAGCCCCCAGGGTCACTGAAGCTTTCTTT. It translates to CASSLAPRVTEAFF.

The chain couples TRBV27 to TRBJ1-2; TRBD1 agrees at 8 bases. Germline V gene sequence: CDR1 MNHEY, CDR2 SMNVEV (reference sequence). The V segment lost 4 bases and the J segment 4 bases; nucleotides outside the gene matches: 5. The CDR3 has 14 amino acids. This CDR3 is CASSSRQGIYGYTF. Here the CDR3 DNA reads TGTGCCAGCAGTTCTCGACAGGGGATCTATGGCTACACCTTC.

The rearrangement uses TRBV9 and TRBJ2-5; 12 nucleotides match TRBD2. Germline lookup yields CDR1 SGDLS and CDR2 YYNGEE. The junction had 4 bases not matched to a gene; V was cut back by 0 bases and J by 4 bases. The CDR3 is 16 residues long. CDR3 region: CASSVGLAGVGETQYF. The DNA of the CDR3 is TGTGCCAGCAGCGTAGGACTAGCGGGAGTCGGAGAGACCCAGTACTTC.

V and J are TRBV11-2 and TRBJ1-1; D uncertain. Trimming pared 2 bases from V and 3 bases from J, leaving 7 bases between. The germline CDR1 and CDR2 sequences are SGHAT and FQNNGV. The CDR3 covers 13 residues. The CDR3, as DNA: TGTGCCAGCAGCTTAAGCCCTGACACTGAAGCTTTCTTT. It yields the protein CASSLSPDTEAFF.

The CDR3 DNA reads TGTGCCAGCAGCCACCCGGTGGGACAGGGGGTATATCAGCCCCAGCATTTT. It yields the protein CASSHPVGQGVYQPQHF. The chain carries TRBV4-2 and TRBJ1-5, with TRBD1 matching 11 bases. CDR3 length: 17 amino acids. Trimming cost V 3 bases and J 5 bases; bases outside gene matches: 9. From germline, CDR1 is LGHNA and CDR2 YNFKEQ.

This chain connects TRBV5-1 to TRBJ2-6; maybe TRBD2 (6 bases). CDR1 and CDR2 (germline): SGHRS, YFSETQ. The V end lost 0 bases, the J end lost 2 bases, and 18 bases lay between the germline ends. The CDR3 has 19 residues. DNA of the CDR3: TGCGCCAGCAGCTTGGAGAGTCGGGGGATTCGGGCTGGGGCCAACGTCCTGACTTTC. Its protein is CASSLESRGIRAGANVLTF.

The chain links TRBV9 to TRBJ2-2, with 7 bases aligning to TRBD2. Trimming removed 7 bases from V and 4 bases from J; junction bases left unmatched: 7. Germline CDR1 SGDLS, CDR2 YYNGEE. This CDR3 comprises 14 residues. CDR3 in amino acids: CASAASGVTGELFF. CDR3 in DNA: TGTGCCAGCGCCGCTAGCGGAGTCACCGGGGAGCTGTTTTTT.

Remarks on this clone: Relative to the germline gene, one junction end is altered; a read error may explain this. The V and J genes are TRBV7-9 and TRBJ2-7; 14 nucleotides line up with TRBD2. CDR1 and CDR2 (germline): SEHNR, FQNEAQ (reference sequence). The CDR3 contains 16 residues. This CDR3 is CSSSGLAGGSSYEQYF. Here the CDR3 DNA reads TGTTCCAGCTCTGGACTAGCGGGAGGAAGCTCCTACGAGCAGTACTTC. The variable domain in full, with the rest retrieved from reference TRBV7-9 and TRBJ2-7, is DTGVSQNPRHKITKRGQNVTFRCDPISEHNRLYWYRQTLGQGPEFLTYFQNEAQLEKSRLLSDRFSAERPKGSFSTLEIQRTEQGDSAMYLCSSSGLAGGSSYEQYFGPGTRLTVT.

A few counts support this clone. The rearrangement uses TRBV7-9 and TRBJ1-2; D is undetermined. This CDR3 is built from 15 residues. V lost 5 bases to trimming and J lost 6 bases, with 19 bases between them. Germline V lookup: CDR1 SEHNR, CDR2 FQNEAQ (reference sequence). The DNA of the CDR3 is TGTGCCAGCAGCCATGTAGCGGATGATCCTGATGGCTACACCTTC. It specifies CASSHVADDPDGYTF.

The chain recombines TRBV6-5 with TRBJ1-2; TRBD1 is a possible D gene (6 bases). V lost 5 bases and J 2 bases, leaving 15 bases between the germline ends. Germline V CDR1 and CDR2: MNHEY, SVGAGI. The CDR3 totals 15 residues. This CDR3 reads CASSPRGGRNYGYTF. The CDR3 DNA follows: TGTGCCAGCAGTCCCCGGGGGGGCCGGAACTATGGCTACACCTTC.

Here the CDR3 reads CASSRASGRAGSEQFF. The DNA for the CDR3 is TGTGCCAGCAGTCGAGCTAGCGGGAGGGCCGGGAGTGAGCAGTTCTTC. The chain recombines TRBV5-8 with TRBJ2-1, with TRBD2 matching over 12 bases. The junction had 12 bases not matched to a gene; V was cut back by 5 bases and J by 9 bases. CDR3 size: 16 residues. Germline CDR1 SGHTS, CDR2 YDEGEE.

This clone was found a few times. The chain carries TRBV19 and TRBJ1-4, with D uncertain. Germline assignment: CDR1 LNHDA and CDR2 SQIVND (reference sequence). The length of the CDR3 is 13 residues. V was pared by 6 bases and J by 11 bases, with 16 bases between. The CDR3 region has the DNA TGTGCCAGTAGCGCCTCGGGTCCAGCGAAACTGTTTTTT. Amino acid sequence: CASSASGPAKLFF.

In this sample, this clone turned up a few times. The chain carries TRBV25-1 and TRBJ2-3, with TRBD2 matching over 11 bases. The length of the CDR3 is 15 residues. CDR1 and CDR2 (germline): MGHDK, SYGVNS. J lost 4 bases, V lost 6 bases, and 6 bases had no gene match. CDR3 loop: CASRASGRNADTQYF. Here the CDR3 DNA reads TGTGCCAGCAGGGCTAGCGGGAGGAATGCAGATACGCAGTATTTT.

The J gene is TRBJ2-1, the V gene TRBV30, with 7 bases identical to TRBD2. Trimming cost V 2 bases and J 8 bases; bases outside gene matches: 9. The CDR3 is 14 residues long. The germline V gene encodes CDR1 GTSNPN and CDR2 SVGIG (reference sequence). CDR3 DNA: TGTGCCTGGAGTTTGGGACTAACAAGGGATGAGCAGTTCTTC. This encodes CAWSLGLTRDEQFF.

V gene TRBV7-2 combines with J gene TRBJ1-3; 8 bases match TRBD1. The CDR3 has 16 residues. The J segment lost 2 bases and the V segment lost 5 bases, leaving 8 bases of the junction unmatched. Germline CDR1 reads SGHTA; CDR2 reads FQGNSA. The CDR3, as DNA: TGTGCCAGCAGCCCAGCTCGGACAGGGACTGGAAACACCATATATTTT. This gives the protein CASSPARTGTGNTIYF.

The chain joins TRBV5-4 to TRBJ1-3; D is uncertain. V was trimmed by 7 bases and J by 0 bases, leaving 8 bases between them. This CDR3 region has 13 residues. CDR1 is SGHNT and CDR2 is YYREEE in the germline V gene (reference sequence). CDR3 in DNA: TGTGCCAGCCAGGCTATCTCTGGAAACACCATATATTTT. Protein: CASQAISGNTIYF. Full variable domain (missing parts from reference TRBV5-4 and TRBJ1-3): ETGVTQSPTHLIKTRGQQVTLRCSSQSGHNTVSWYQQALGQGPQFIFQYYREEENGRGNFPPRFSGLQFPNYSSELNVNALELDDSALYLCASQAISGNTIYFGEGSWLTVV.

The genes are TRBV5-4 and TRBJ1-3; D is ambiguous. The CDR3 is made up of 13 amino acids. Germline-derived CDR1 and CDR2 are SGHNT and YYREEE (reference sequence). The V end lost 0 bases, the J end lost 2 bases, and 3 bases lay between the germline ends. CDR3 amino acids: CASSLAAGNTIYF. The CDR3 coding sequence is TGTGCCAGCAGCTTGGCCGCTGGAAACACCATATATTTT.

CDR3 amino acids: CASSLEWRDRNSHEQFF. CDR3 DNA: TGTGCCAGCAGCTTAGAGTGGAGGGACCGTAATAGCCATGAGCAGTTCTTC. The genes are TRBV7-9 and TRBJ2-1; tentatively, D is TRBD2 (6 bases). CDR3 length: 17 residues. The V and J ends lost 1 base and 8 bases respectively, with 21 bases between them. CDR1 is SEHNR, CDR2 FQNEAQ, per germline (reference sequence).

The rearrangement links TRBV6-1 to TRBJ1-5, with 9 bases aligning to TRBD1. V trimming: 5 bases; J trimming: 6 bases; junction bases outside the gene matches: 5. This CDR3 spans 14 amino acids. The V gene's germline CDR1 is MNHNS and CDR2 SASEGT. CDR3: CASSPGTGSQPQHF. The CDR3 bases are TGTGCCAGCAGTCCCGGGACAGGGAGTCAGCCCCAGCATTTT.

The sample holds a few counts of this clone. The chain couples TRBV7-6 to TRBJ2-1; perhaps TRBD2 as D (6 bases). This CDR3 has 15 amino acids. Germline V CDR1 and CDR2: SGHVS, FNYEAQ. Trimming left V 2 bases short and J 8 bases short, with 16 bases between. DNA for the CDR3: TGTGCCAGCAGCTTATTATTCGGGGGATCCGATGAGCAGTTCTTC. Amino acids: CASSLLFGGSDEQFF.

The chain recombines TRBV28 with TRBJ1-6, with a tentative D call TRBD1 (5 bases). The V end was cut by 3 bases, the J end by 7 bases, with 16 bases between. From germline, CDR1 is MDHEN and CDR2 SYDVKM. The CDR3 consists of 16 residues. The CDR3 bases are TGTGCCAGCAGTTTTGATAGACGCGGGGGGAATTCACCCCTCCACTTT. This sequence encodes CASSFDRRGGNSPLHF.

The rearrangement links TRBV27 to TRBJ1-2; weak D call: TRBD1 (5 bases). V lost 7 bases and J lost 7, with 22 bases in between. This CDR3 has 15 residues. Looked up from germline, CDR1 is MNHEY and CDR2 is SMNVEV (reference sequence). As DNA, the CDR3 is TGTGCCAGCATTCCAAGTTGGCAGGGATCAGGTGGCTACACCTTC. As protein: CASIPSWQGSGGYTF.

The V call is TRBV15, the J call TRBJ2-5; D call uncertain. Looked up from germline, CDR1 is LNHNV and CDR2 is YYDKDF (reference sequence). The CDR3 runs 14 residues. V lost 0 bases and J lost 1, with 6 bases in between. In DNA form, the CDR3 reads TGTGCCACCAGCAGAGAGGCTTTCCAAGAGACCCAGTACTTC. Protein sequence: CATSREAFQETQYF.

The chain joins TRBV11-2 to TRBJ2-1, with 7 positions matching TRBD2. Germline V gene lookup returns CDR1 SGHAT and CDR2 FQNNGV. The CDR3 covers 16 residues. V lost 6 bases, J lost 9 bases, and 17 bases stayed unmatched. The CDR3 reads CASRLPLAGVKGEQFF. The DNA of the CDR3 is TGTGCCAGCAGATTGCCTCTGGCGGGAGTAAAAGGTGAGCAGTTCTTC.

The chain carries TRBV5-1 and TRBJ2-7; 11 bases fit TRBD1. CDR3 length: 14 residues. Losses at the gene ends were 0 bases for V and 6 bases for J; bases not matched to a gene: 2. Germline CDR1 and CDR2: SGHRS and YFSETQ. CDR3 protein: CASSLGGTGGEQYF. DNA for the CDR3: TGCGCCAGCAGCTTGGGCGGGACAGGGGGCGAGCAGTACTTC. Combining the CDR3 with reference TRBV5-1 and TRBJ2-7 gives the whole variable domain KAGVTQTPRYLIKTRGQQVTLSCSPISGHRSVSWYQQTPGQGLQFLFEYFSETQRNKGNFPGRFSGRQFSNSRSEMNVSTLELGDSALYLCASSLGGTGGEQYFGPGTRLTVT.